This T cell receptor (beta chain) was sequenced during a study of blood T cell repertoires in COVID-19. Study as a whole: Cohort 3 donors counted as recovered after two negative PCRs, clearance, or resolved symptoms.

Measured with immunoSEQ multiplex PCR; TCRdb has only the in-frame clones, and not every one. The sample has around 360,000 clones, over 75% seen once. Germline-derived CDR1 and CDR2 are SEHNR and FQNEAQ (reference sequence). There are 15 residues in the CDR3. V shed 7 bases, J shed 7 bases, and the junction held 10 bases outside the gene matches. Categorization into cohorts depended on clinical history that participants reported. Specimen: PBMCs or T cells enriched from blood (not recorded which). The chain has TRBV7-9 and TRBJ1-4; 9 bases fit TRBD1. The sequence came from a middle-aged man in a cohort exposed to, infected with or recovered from COVID-19 (not recorded which). The CDR3 region has the DNA TGTGCCAGCACCCGGGCGGGGACAGGGCCTGAAAAACTGTTTTTT. This sequence encodes CASTRAGTGPEKLFF.